This T cell receptor beta chain was observed in a study of shared clonotypes between healthy human individuals. TCRdb's copy holds only in-frame clones and misses some; the assay was immunoSEQ multiplex PCR. The table lists nearly 2 million clones, approximately 94% of them singletons. Whole-study findings and limits: Sequencing depth was a factor that was expected to affect clonotype sharing among donors. Non-shared clonotypes showed lower generation probabilities than clonotypes common to all four donors. Four donors held approximately 4.6% of naive CD4 clonotypes in common.

In regard to this clone: Its antigen is still unknown.

Trimming took 3 bases from V and 2 from J, leaving 13 bases between them. The CDR3 length is 15 residues. The germline gives CDR1 SGHRS, CDR2 YFSETQ. Terminally differentiated effector memory CD45RA+ cells were excluded from the naive CD8 cells, which were CD45RO-negative and positively selected for CCR7. The donors, all of them Caucasian adults, lived in Nashville, Tennessee. Sequencing used naive CD8+ T cells sorted from blood. This receptor was obtained from a man between 18 and 35 years old in good health. The chain combines TRBV5-1 with TRBJ2-3, with a possible D match to TRBD2 (6 bases). The CDR3 bases are TGCGCCAGCAGCTGGGAGGAGGGGAACACAGATACGCAGTATTTT. It encodes CASSWEEGNTDTQYF.